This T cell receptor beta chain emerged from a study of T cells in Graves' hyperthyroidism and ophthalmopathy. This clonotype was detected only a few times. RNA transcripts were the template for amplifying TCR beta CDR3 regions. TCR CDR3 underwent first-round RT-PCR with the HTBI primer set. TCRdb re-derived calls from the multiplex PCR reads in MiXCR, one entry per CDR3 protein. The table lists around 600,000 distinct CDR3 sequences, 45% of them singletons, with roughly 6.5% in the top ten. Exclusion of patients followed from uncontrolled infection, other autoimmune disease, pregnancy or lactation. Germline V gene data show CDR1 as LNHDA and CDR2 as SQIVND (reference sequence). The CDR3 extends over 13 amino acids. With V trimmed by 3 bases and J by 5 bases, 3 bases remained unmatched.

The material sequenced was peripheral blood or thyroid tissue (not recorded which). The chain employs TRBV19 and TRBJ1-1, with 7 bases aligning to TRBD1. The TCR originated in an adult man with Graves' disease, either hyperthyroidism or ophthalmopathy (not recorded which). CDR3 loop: CASSMRGQTEAFF. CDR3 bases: TGTGCCAGTAGTATGAGGGGACAGACTGAAGCTTTCTTT.